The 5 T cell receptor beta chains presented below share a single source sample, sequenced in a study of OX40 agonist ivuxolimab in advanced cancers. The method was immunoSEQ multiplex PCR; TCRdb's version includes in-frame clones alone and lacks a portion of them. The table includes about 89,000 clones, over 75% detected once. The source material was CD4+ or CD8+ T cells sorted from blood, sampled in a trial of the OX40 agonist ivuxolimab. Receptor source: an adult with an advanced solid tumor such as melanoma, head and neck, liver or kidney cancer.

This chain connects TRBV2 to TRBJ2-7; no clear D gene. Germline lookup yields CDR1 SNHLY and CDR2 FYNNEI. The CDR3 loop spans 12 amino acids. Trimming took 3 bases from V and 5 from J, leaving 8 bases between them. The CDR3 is CASSDRHDEQYF. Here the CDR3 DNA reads TGTGCCAGCAGTGACAGGCACGACGAGCAGTACTTC. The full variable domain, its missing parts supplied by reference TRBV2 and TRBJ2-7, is EPEVTQTPSHQVTQMGQEVILRCVPISNHLYFYWYRQILGQKVEFLVSFYNNEISEKSEIFDDQFSVERPDGSNFTLKIRSTKLEDSAMYFCASSDRHDEQYFGPGTRLTVT.

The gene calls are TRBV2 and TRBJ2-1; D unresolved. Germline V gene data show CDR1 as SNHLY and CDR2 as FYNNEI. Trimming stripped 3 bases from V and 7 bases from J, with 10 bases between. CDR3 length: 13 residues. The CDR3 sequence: CASSEGSQNEQFF. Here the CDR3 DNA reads TGTGCCAGCAGTGAGGGATCGCAGAATGAGCAGTTCTTC.

The CDR3 nucleotides read TGTGCCAGCAGCACCCGATTAGCGGGGGCCGGGGAGCTGTTTTTT. This translates into CASSTRLAGAGELFF. This chain links TRBV11-2 with TRBJ2-2, with TRBD2 identical over 9 bases. The CDR3 has 15 amino acids. Germline V gives CDR1 SGHAT, CDR2 FQNNGV. V gave up 5 bases and J gave up 6 bases; unmatched junction bases: 7.

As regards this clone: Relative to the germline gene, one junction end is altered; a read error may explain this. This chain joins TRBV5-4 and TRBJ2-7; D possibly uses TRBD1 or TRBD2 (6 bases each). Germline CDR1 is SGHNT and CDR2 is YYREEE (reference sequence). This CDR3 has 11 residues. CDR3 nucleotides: TGTGCCAGCAGCTTAGGGGGGCTAATCGACTTC. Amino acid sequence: CASSLGGLIDF.

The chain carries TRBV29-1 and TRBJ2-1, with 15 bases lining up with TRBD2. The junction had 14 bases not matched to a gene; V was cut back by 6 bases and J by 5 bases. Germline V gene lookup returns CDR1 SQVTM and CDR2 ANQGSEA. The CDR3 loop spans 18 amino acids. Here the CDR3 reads CSVDGTSGGLLPHNEQFF. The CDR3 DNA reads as TGCAGCGTCGACGGGACTAGCGGGGGGCTTCTACCTCACAATGAGCAGTTCTTC.